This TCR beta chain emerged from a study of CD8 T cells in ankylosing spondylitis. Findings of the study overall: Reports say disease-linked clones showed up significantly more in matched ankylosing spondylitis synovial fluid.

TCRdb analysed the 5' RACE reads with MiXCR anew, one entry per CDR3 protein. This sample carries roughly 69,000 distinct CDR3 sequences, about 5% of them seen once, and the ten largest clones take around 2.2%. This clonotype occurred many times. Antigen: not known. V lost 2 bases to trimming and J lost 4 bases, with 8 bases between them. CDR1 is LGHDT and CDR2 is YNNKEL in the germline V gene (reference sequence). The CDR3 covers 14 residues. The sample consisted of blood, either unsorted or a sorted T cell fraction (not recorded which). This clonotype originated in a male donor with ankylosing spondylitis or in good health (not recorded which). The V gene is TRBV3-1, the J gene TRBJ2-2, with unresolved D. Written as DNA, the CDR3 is TGTGCCAGCAGCCAAACTGTAGTCACCGGGGAGCTGTTTTTT. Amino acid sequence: CASSQTVVTGELFF.